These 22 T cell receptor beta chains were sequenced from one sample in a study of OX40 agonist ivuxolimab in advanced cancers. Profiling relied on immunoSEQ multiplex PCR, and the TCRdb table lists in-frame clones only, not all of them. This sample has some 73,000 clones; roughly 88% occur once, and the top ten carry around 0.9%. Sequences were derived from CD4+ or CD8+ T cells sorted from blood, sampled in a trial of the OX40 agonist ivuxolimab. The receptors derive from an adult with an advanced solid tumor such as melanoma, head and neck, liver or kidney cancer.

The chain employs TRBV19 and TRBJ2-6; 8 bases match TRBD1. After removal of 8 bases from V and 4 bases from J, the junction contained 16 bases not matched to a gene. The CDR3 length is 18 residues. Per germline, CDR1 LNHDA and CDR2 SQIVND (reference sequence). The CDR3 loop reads CASRRDRGRAYGANVLTF. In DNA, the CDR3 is TGTGCCAGTCGTAGAGACAGGGGCAGGGCTTACGGGGCCAACGTCCTGACTTTC.

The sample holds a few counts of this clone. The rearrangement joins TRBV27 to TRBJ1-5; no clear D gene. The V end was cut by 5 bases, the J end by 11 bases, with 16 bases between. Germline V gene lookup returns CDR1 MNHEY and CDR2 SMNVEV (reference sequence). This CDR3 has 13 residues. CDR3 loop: CASSVNRGESQHF. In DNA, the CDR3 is TGTGCCAGCAGTGTAAACCGAGGTGAGTCCCAGCATTTT.

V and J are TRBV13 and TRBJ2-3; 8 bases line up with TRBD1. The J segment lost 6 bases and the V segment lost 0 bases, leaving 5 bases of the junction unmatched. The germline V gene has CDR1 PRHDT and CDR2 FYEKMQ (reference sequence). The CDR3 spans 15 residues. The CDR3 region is CASSLGRTGGDTQYF. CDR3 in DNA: TGTGCCAGCAGCTTAGGCCGTACAGGGGGGGATACGCAGTATTTT.

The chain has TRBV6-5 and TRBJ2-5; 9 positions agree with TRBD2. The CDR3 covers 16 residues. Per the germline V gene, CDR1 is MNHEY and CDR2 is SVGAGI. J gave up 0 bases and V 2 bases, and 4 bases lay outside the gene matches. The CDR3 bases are TGTGCCAGCAGTTACAGTCTAGCGGGACACCAAGAGACCCAGTACTTC. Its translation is CASSYSLAGHQETQYF.

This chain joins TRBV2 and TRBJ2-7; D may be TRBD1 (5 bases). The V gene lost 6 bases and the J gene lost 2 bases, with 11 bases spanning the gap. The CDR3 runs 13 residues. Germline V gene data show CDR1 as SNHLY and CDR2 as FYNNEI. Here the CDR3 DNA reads TGTGCCAGCAGGCCCCAGGGTACCTACGAGCAGTACTTC. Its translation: CASRPQGTYEQYF.

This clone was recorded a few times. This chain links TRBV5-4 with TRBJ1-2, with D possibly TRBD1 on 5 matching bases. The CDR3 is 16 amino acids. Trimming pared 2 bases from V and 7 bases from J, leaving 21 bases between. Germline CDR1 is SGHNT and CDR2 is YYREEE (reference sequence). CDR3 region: CASSFLGARREIGYTF. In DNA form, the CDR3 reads TGTGCCAGCAGCTTTTTAGGGGCCCGCCGAGAGATTGGCTACACCTTC. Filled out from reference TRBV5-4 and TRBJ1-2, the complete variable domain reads ETGVTQSPTHLIKTRGQQVTLRCSSQSGHNTVSWYQQALGQGPQFIFQYYREEENGRGNFPPRFSGLQFPNYSSELNVNALELDDSALYLCASSFLGARREIGYTFGSGTRLTVV.

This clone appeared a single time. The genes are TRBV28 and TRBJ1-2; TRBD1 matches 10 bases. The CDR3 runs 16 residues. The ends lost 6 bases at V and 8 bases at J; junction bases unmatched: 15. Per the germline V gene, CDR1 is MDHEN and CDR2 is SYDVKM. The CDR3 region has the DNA TGTGCCAGCAGCCTCCTCACCGGGACAGGGGTTGGCGGCTACACCTTC. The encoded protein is CASSLLTGTGVGGYTF.

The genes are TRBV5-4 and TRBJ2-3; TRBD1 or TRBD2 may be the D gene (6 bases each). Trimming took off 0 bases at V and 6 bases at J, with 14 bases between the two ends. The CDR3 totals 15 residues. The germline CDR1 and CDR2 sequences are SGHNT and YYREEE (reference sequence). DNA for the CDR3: TGTGCCAGCAGCTTGGACCCCGGGGGCGACGATACGCAGTATTTT. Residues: CASSLDPGGDDTQYF.

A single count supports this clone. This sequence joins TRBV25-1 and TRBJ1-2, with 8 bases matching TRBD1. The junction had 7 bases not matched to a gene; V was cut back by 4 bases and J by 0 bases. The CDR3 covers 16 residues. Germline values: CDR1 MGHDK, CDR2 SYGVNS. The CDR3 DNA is TGTGCCAGCAGTGGCCCCGACAGGGGCGCTAACTATGGCTACACCTTC. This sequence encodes CASSGPDRGANYGYTF.

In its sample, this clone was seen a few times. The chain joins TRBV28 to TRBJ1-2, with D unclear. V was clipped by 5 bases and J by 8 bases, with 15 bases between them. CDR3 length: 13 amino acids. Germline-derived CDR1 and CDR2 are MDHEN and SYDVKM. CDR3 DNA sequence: TGTGCCAGCAGTCCACTCGCCGCGGGAGGCTACACCTTC. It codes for CASSPLAAGGYTF.

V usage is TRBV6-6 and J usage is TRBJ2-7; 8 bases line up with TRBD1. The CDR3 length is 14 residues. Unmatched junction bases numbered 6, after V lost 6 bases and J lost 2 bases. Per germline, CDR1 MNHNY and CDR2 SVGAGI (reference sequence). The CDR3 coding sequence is TGTGCCAGCAGCCACGGACAGGGTACCTACGAGCAGTACTTC. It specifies CASSHGQGTYEQYF.

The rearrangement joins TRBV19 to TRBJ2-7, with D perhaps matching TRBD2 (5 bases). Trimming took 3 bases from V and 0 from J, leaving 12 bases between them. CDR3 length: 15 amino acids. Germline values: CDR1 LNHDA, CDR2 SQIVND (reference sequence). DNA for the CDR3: TGTGCCAGTAGTATTTCGAGGGTTGCCTCCTACGAGCAGTACTTC. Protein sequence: CASSISRVASYEQYF.

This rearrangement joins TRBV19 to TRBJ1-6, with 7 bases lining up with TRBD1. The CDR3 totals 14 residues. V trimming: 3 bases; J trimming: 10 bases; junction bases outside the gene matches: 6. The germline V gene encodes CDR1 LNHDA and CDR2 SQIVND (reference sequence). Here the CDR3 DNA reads TGTGCCAGTAGTATCGCGCAGGGGGAGTCACCCCTCCACTTT. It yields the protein CASSIAQGESPLHF.

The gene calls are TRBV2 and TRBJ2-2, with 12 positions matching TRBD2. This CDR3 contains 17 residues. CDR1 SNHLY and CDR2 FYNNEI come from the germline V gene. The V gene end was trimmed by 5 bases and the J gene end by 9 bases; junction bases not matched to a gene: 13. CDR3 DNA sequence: TGTGCCAGCAGTAACAGGCTAGCGGGAGGGTCCTCTAGGGAGCTGTTTTTT. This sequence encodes CASSNRLAGGSSRELFF.

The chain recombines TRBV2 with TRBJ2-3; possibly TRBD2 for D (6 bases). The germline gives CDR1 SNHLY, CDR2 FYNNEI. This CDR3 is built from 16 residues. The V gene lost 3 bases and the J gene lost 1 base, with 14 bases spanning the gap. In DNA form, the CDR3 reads TGTGCCAGCAGTGATGGGGCGGGGCGGGGCACAGATACGCAGTATTTT. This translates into CASSDGAGRGTDTQYF.

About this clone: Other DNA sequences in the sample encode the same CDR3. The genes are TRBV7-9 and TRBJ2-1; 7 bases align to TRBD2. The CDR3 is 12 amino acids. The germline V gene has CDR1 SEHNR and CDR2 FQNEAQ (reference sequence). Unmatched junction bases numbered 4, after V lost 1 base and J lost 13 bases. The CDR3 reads CASSLDAGVQFF. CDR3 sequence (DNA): TGTGCCAGCAGCTTAGACGCGGGAGTACAGTTCTTC. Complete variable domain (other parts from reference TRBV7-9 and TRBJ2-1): DTGVSQNPRHKITKRGQNVTFRCDPISEHNRLYWYRQTLGQGPEFLTYFQNEAQLEKSRLLSDRFSAERPKGSFSTLEIQRTEQGDSAMYLCASSLDAGVQFFGPGTRLTVL.

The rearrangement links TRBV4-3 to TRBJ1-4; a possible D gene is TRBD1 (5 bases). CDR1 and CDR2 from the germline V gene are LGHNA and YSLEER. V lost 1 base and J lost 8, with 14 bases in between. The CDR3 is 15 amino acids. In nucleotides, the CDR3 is TGCGCCAGCAGCCAAGGAGGGACCTTACGGGAAAAACTGTTTTTT. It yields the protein CASSQGGTLREKLFF.

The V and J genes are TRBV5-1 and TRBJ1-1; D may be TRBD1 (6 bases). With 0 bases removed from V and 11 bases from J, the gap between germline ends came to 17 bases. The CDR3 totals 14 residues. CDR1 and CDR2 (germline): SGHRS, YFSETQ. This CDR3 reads CASSLADGGGWAFF. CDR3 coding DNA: TGCGCCAGCAGCTTGGCCGACGGGGGCGGTTGGGCTTTCTTT.

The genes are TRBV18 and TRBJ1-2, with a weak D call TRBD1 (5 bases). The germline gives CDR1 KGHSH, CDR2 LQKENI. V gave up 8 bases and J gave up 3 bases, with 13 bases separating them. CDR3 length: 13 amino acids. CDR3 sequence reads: CASLLGGDYGYTF. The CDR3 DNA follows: TGTGCCAGCCTTCTCGGGGGTGACTATGGCTACACCTTC.

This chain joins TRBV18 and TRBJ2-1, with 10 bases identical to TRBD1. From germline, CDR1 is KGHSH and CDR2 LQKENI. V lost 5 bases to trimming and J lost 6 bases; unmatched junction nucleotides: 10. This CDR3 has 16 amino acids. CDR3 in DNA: TGTGCCAGCTCATCATCCGGGACAGGGGCCATCAATGAGCAGTTCTTC. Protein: CASSSSGTGAINEQFF. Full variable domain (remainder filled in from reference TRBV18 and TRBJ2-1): NAGVMQNPRHLVRRRGQEARLRCSPMKGHSHVYWYRQLPEEGLKFMVYLQKENIIDESGMPKERFSAEFPKEGPSILRIQQVVRGDSAAYFCASSSSGTGAINEQFFGPGTRLTVL.

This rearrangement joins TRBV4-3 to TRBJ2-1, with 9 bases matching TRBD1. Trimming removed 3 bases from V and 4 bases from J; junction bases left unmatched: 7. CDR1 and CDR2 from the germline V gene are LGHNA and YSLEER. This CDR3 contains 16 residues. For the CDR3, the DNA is TGCGCCAGCAGCCAGGGGACAGGGTGGGATTACAATGAGCAGTTCTTC. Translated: CASSQGTGWDYNEQFF.

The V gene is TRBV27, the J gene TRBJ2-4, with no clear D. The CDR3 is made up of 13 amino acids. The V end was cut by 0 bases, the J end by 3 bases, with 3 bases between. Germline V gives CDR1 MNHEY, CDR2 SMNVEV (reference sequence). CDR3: CASSLSYKNIQYF. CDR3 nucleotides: TGTGCCAGCAGTTTATCGTACAAAAACATTCAGTACTTC.